The next 18 T cell receptor beta chains were all read from a single sample in a study of OX40 agonist ivuxolimab in advanced cancers. Method: immunoSEQ multiplex PCR; TCRdb's copy keeps in-frame clones and lacks some. The table has some 70,000 clones, about 85% seen once. The source was CD4+ or CD8+ T cells sorted from blood, collected in a trial of the OX40 agonist ivuxolimab. These receptors came from an adult with an advanced solid tumor such as melanoma, head and neck, liver or kidney cancer.

This chain connects TRBV4-1 to TRBJ1-2, with a possible D match to TRBD1 (6 bases). CDR1 and CDR2 (germline): MGHRA, YSYEKL. CDR3 length: 16 amino acids. Trimming cost V 1 base and J 8 bases, with 20 bases left between them. Written as DNA, the CDR3 is TGCGCCAGCAGCCAAGGTGGGCAGGGGCTAAGAGGGGGCTACACCTTC. Residues: CASSQGGQGLRGGYTF.

The V and J genes are TRBV15 and TRBJ1-1; TRBD1 agrees at 7 bases. V was clipped by 4 bases and J by 6 bases; unmatched bases: 11. The germline V gene encodes CDR1 LNHNV and CDR2 YYDKDF (reference sequence). This CDR3 spans 15 amino acids. The CDR3 coding sequence is TGTGCCACCAGCAAAGTAGACAGGGCTGGGTCTGAAGCTTTCTTT. Its protein product is CATSKVDRAGSEAFF.

The chain recombines TRBV4-1 with TRBJ2-1, with TRBD2 matching 15 bases. The CDR3 has 18 residues. Germline CDR1 reads MGHRA; CDR2 reads YSYEKL. The V segment lost 2 bases and the J segment 10 bases; nucleotides outside the gene matches: 12. CDR3 DNA: TGCGCCAGCAGCCAATGGCAGCCCCGGGGACTAGCGGGGGGAGAGCAGTTCTTC. Residues: CASSQWQPRGLAGGEQFF.

The genes are TRBV27 and TRBJ1-1; D gene uncertain. The CDR3 has 14 amino acids. In germline, CDR1 is MNHEY, CDR2 SMNVEV (reference sequence). Trimming left V 6 bases short and J 2 bases short, with 13 bases between. For the CDR3, the DNA is TGTGCCAGCAGGCCGGACCCAATAAACACTGAAGCTTTCTTT. It codes for CASRPDPINTEAFF.

V usage is TRBV14 and J usage is TRBJ2-1, with D tentatively TRBD1 or TRBD2 (5 bases each). This CDR3 region has 15 residues. V shed 4 bases and J shed 5 bases, with 15 bases lying between them. Germline assignment: CDR1 SGHDN and CDR2 FVKESK. In DNA, the CDR3 is TGTGCCAGCAGCCCGGGACCCCGATGGGACAATGAGCAGTTCTTC. This encodes CASSPGPRWDNEQFF.

This CDR3 reads CASSHKTSPQQETQYF. The CDR3 DNA sequence: TGTGCCAGCAGCCATAAGACTAGCCCCCAACAAGAGACCCAGTACTTC. The chain carries TRBV5-6 and TRBJ2-5; 7 positions agree with TRBD2. CDR3 length: 16 residues. From germline, CDR1 is SGHDT and CDR2 YYEEEE. V shed 4 bases, J shed 2 bases, and the junction held 11 bases outside the gene matches.

The V gene is TRBV30, the J gene TRBJ1-2, with a possible D match to TRBD1 (5 bases). Trimming removed 0 bases at V and 0 bases at J, with 11 bases between. The germline V gene has CDR1 GTSNPN and CDR2 SVGIG (reference sequence). The CDR3 loop spans 15 amino acids. The CDR3 DNA is TGTGCCTGGAGTGTACACAGGCGCGCTAACTATGGCTACACCTTC. Translated, it gives CAWSVHRRANYGYTF.

This chain joins TRBV11-2 and TRBJ2-3, with 8 bases that match TRBD1. The trim removed 6 bases at V and 6 bases at J, leaving 11 bases unmatched. Germline CDR1 is SGHAT and CDR2 is FQNNGV. CDR3 length equals 15 residues. CDR3 coding DNA: TGTGCCAGCAGTCCAGGGGGCGCGGAACGTGATACGCAGTATTTT. Its translation is CASSPGGAERDTQYF.

This chain connects TRBV28 to TRBJ1-2, with D perhaps matching TRBD1 (6 bases). The germline CDR1 and CDR2 sequences are MDHEN and SYDVKM. V was clipped by 4 bases and J by 6 bases, with 12 bases between them. The CDR3 is made up of 13 amino acids. CDR3 in DNA: TGTGCCAGCAGTTCAGGACAGCCCAATGGCTACACCTTC. This codes for CASSSGQPNGYTF.

The genes are TRBV5-1 and TRBJ1-3, with D perhaps matching TRBD1 (6 bases). The CDR3 has 16 residues. The V and J ends lost 2 bases and 3 bases respectively, with 15 bases between them. From germline, CDR1 is SGHRS and CDR2 YFSETQ. CDR3: CASSLNPGAGGNTIYF. As DNA, the CDR3 is TGCGCCAGCAGCTTAAACCCAGGGGCAGGTGGAAACACCATATATTTT.

This chain joins TRBV29-1 and TRBJ1-1; D possibly corresponds to TRBD1 (5 bases). Germline V gives CDR1 SQVTM, CDR2 ANQGSEA. V was pared by 7 bases and J by 0 bases, with 12 bases between. The CDR3 spans 13 residues. CDR3 nucleotides: TGCAGCGGCACAGGTATTGTGAACACTGAAGCTTTCTTT. This gives the protein CSGTGIVNTEAFF.

The chain carries TRBV6-1 and TRBJ1-6; 8 positions agree with TRBD1. V gave up 6 bases and J gave up 6 bases; unmatched junction bases: 4. Germline V gene lookup returns CDR1 MNHNS and CDR2 SASEGT. The CDR3 sequence is 14 residues long. DNA for the CDR3: TGTGCCAGCAGGTTAGACAGGGGTAATTCACCCCTCCACTTT. Translated: CASRLDRGNSPLHF.

The chain uses TRBV28 and TRBJ2-5, with D perhaps assigned TRBD1 or TRBD2 (7 bases each). The CDR3 spans 17 residues. Looked up from germline, CDR1 is MDHEN and CDR2 is SYDVKM. The V end lost 6 bases, the J end lost 5 bases, and 25 bases lay between the germline ends. In nucleotides, the CDR3 is TGTGCCAGCAGCCCCCGGACCCAGGGGGGGGTTAGGGAGACCCAGTACTTC. Translation gives CASSPRTQGGVRETQYF.

The gene calls are TRBV29-1 and TRBJ2-1; tentatively, D is TRBD1 (5 bases). There are 14 residues in the CDR3. V was trimmed by 4 bases and J by 7 bases, leaving 17 bases between them. Germline-derived CDR1 and CDR2 are SQVTM and ANQGSEA. This CDR3 is CSVGRSEKGNEQFF. The CDR3 bases are TGCAGCGTTGGACGGAGCGAGAAGGGGAATGAGCAGTTCTTC.

This chain uses TRBV5-4 with TRBJ1-2; 7 bases match TRBD1. V shed 4 bases and J 3 bases; nucleotides not matched to a gene: 6. The germline CDR1 and CDR2 sequences are SGHNT and YYREEE (reference sequence). The CDR3 loop spans 14 amino acids. CDR3 residues: CASSDEGQYYGYTF. The CDR3 nucleotides are TGTGCCAGCAGCGACGAGGGACAGTACTATGGCTACACCTTC.

This clone was counted a few times. The rearrangement joins TRBV28 to TRBJ1-5; D is unclear. From germline, CDR1 is MDHEN and CDR2 SYDVKM. The V end was cut by 6 bases, the J end by 6 bases, with 15 bases between. The length of the CDR3 is 14 residues. The CDR3 spells CASRASGGRQPQHF. In DNA, the CDR3 is TGTGCCAGCAGGGCATCCGGAGGACGTCAGCCCCAGCATTTT.

This sequence joins TRBV2 and TRBJ2-3; 10 positions match TRBD1. The CDR3 extends over 16 amino acids. The V segment lost 7 bases and the J segment 4 bases; nucleotides outside the gene matches: 11. Germline CDR1 and CDR2: SNHLY and FYNNEI. The chain's CDR3 is CASTKRGDRGADTQYF. The CDR3 bases are TGTGCCAGCACCAAACGGGGGGACAGGGGAGCAGATACGCAGTATTTT.

V gene TRBV9 combines with J gene TRBJ1-2; 7 bases match TRBD1. CDR3 length equals 13 residues. V gave up 2 bases and J gave up 8 bases; unmatched junction bases: 6. Germline CDR1 and CDR2: SGDLS and YYNGEE. CDR3 in DNA: TGTGCCAGCAGCGTGACAGGGAAAGGGGGCTACACCTTC. Amino acids: CASSVTGKGGYTF.